A single sample is the source of the 27 T cell receptor beta chains below, sequenced in a study of molecular identifiers for immune sequencing clone quantification. TCRdb used MiXCR to reprocess the PCR reads, holding one entry per CDR3 protein. The sample lists tens of thousands of distinct CDR3 sequences; approximately 22% were seen once. Sequencing was performed on naive CD8+ T cells from blood, with Jurkat cell RNA spiked in. Subset denoted: FACS-sorted CD8+CD4-CCR7+CD45RA+ naive T cells. The receptors originated from a human donor in good health. Some libraries in this study had Jurkat cell RNA spiked in.

Note on this clonotype: This may stem from a read error, because a much larger clone lies one nucleotide away. The chain uses TRBV27 and TRBJ1-3; D not resolved. Trimming stripped 5 bases from V and 2 bases from J, with 13 bases between. Per the germline V gene, CDR1 is MNHEY and CDR2 is SMNVEV (reference sequence). This CDR3 spans 15 amino acids. The CDR3 sequence is CASSPTIPPGNTIYF. CDR3 sequence (DNA): TGTGCCAGCAGTCCGACTATTCCACCTGGAAACACCATATATTTT.

This clonotype was seen a few times. The rearrangement joins TRBV2 to TRBJ2-7; 11 bases fit TRBD1. This CDR3 has 17 amino acids. In germline, CDR1 is SNHLY, CDR2 FYNNEI. V dropped 8 bases and J dropped 7; count of bases not matched to a gene: 19. CDR3 DNA: TGTGCCAGCGGGGGACAGGGGGGTTTCGGACTAGCGCGGGAGCAGTACTTC. Its translation: CASGGQGGFGLAREQYF.

A note on this clonotype: One base away lies a much larger clone, so this may be a sequencing read error. V usage is TRBV11-2 and J usage is TRBJ2-7; D is possibly TRBD1 (5 bases). The CDR3 runs to 13 residues. The germline CDR1 and CDR2 sequences are SGHAT and FQNNGV. CDR3 loop: CVSSPRTLYEQYF. CDR3 nucleotides: TGTGTCAGCAGCCCCAGGACACTTTACGAGCAGTACTTC.

In this sample, this clonotype turned up many times. V is TRBV4-3 and J is TRBJ2-7, with 10 nucleotides matching TRBD1. The CDR3 spans 14 residues. Germline V CDR1 and CDR2: LGHNA, YSLEER. The V segment lost 4 bases and the J segment 5 bases; nucleotides outside the gene matches: 5. CDR3 nucleotides: TGCGCCAGCAGCCCGGACAGGGGGTTCCACGAGCAGTACTTC. This sequence encodes CASSPDRGFHEQYF.

Regarding this clonotype: This may stem from a read error, because a much larger clone lies one nucleotide away. The chain carries TRBV11-2 and TRBJ2-3, with a possible D match to TRBD2 (5 bases). The CDR3 loop spans 13 amino acids. The V end was cut by 2 bases, the J end by 5 bases, with 8 bases between. Germline V CDR1 and CDR2: SGHAT, FQNNGV. CDR3 sequence (DNA): TGTGCCAGCAGCTTAATGGCGGGAGATACGCAGTATTTT. Translation: CASSLMAGDTQYF.

The J gene is TRBJ2-7, the V gene TRBV7-9; 10 bases agree with TRBD1. V lost 5 bases to trimming and J lost 4 bases; unmatched junction nucleotides: 8. The CDR3 runs to 15 residues. Germline CDR1 reads SEHNR; CDR2 reads FQNEAQ (reference sequence). DNA of the CDR3: TGTGCCAGCAGCCACGGGACAGGGGTTAAATACGAGCAGTACTTC. Translated: CASSHGTGVKYEQYF.

In its sample, this clonotype was seen many times. CDR3 DNA sequence: TGTGCCAGCAGCTCTCGACAGGCGGGGATGAACACTGAAGCTTTCTTT. Its translation is CASSSRQAGMNTEAFF. The V gene is TRBV7-9, the J gene TRBJ1-1, with D tentatively TRBD1 (6 bases). This CDR3 is 16 amino acids long. From germline, CDR1 is SEHNR and CDR2 FQNEAQ (reference sequence). V was cut by 4 bases and J by 0 bases, with 15 bases left in between.

CDR3 nucleotide sequence: TGCAGTGCTAGTCCCGGGACAGGGCCTAGCGGGGAGCTGTTTTTT. Protein: CSASPGTGPSGELFF. The genes are TRBV20-1 and TRBJ2-2; 9 positions agree with TRBD1. J lost 7 bases, V lost 3 bases, and 9 bases had no gene match. The germline gives CDR1 DFQATT, CDR2 SNEGSKA (reference sequence). CDR3 size: 15 residues.

This clonotype was seen a few times. This chain connects TRBV27 to TRBJ2-7; possibly TRBD1 or TRBD2 for D (5 bases each). Trimming cost V 4 bases and J 0 bases, with 10 bases left between them. The CDR3 is 14 amino acids. Germline V gene sequence: CDR1 MNHEY, CDR2 SMNVEV (reference sequence). CDR3 sequence (DNA): TGTGCCAGCAGTTACGGGACGAGCTCCTACGAGCAGTACTTC. This codes for CASSYGTSSYEQYF.

This clonotype was counted many times. The J gene is TRBJ1-5, the V gene TRBV12-3 or TRBV12-4, with TRBD1 identical over 7 bases. CDR3 size: 14 residues. The ends lost 7 bases at V and 6 bases at J; junction bases unmatched: 9. The CDR3 DNA follows: TGTGCCAGCACCAGGGGGTCGATAGCTCAGCCCCAGCATTTT. Translated, it gives CASTRGSIAQPQHF.

This clonotype came up many times. J is TRBJ2-3 and V is TRBV6-6, with a possible D match to TRBD2 (6 bases). Germline assignment: CDR1 MNHNY and CDR2 SVGAGI (reference sequence). Trimming shortened V by 5 bases and J by 2 bases, and 23 bases separated the two germline ends. This CDR3 spans 18 amino acids. For the CDR3, the DNA is TGTGCCAGCAGTAACCCCTTTGGAGGAGGGGCACTCACAGATACGCAGTATTTT. Translated: CASSNPFGGGALTDTQYF.

This clonotype showed up many times. The chain joins TRBV20-1 to TRBJ2-7; D is undetermined. V lost 4 bases to trimming and J lost 7 bases, with 23 bases between them. CDR3 size: 15 residues. Germline CDR1 DFQATT, CDR2 SNEGSKA (reference sequence). CDR3 in amino acids: CSATPLRGPGLEQYF. CDR3 nucleotides: TGCAGTGCTACGCCTCTTCGTGGCCCGGGTTTGGAGCAGTACTTC.

The rearrangement uses TRBV7-3 and TRBJ1-1; D unresolved. This CDR3 comprises 13 residues. The germline V and J ends were trimmed by 5 bases and 0 bases, with 7 bases remaining between them. Germline V gene data show CDR1 as SGHTA and CDR2 as FQGTGA. The CDR3 loop is CASSPALNTEAFF. CDR3 nucleotide sequence: TGTGCCAGCAGCCCCGCTTTGAACACTGAAGCTTTCTTT.

This clonotype was seen a few times. This may come from a read error, since a much larger clone is one base off. The chain joins TRBV7-2 to TRBJ2-7; 7 bases are shared with TRBD1. Trimming at V came to 3 bases and at J to 5 bases, leaving 4 bases not matched to a gene. The CDR3 extends over 13 amino acids. Germline V gene lookup returns CDR1 SGHTA and CDR2 FQGNSA. This chain's CDR3 is CASSFAQGDEQYF. The CDR3 nucleotides read TGTGCCAGCAGCTTTGCGCAGGGGGACGAGCAGTACTTC.

About this clonotype itself: One base away lies a much larger clone, so this may be a sequencing read error. The rearrangement links TRBV30 to TRBJ2-7; D perhaps matches TRBD2 (6 bases). Germline V CDR1 and CDR2: GTSNPN, SVGIG (reference sequence). Trimming cost V 0 bases and J 9 bases, with 12 bases left between them. The length of the CDR3 is 12 residues. In nucleotides, the CDR3 is TGTGCCTGGAGTGTCCCTCCCGGGGGGCAGTACTTC. Translation gives CAWSVPPGGQYF.

This clonotype occurred many times. The rearrangement joins TRBV27 to TRBJ2-7; TRBD1 aligns across 8 bases. V was clipped by 7 bases and J by 3 bases; unmatched bases: 2. This CDR3 is built from 12 residues. Germline values: CDR1 MNHEY, CDR2 SMNVEV (reference sequence). The CDR3 reads CASKGQDYEQYF. The CDR3 bases are TGTGCCAGCAAGGGACAGGACTACGAGCAGTACTTC.

As concerns this clonotype: One end of the junction does not line up with germline, which may come from a read error. The V gene is TRBV20-1, the J gene TRBJ1-4; no firm D call. CDR1 and CDR2 from the germline V gene are DFQATT and SNEGSKA (reference sequence). The CDR3 contains 11 residues. The DNA of the CDR3 is TGCAGTGCTAGTAGGGAGGAAAAGCTGCTTTTT. It is translated as CSASREEKLLF.

This clonotype has at least ten counts. The chain has TRBV7-9 and TRBJ1-1; D uncertain. Trimming stripped 6 bases from V and 5 bases from J, with 13 bases between. CDR3 length equals 13 residues. The germline CDR1 and CDR2 sequences are SEHNR and FQNEAQ (reference sequence). For the CDR3, the DNA is TGTGCCAGCAGGAGAGGGTCGGGTACTGAAGCTTTCTTT. Its protein is CASRRGSGTEAFF.

Regarding this clonotype: The missing conserved phenylalanine or tryptophan at the end of this CDR3 makes a read error likely. This chain connects TRBV27 to TRBJ1-6; D gene unclear. CDR3 length equals 16 residues. The germline V gene has CDR1 MNHEY and CDR2 SMNVEV (reference sequence). V lost 0 bases and J lost 9, with 15 bases in between. The CDR3: CASSLSRSYLSSPLHL. DNA for the CDR3: TGTGCCAGCAGTTTATCTAGGTCGTATCTAAGTTCACCCCTCCACCTT.

This clonotype came up many times. V gene TRBV4-1 combines with J gene TRBJ2-4; a possible D gene is TRBD1 (5 bases). With 6 bases removed from V and 0 bases from J, the gap between germline ends came to 18 bases. This CDR3 comprises 17 residues. From germline, CDR1 is MGHRA and CDR2 YSYEKL. The CDR3 loop is CASSPEQGLGAKNIQYF. The CDR3 DNA reads TGCGCCAGCAGTCCCGAGCAGGGCCTGGGAGCCAAAAACATTCAGTACTTC.

This clonotype was seen ten or more times. This rearrangement joins TRBV7-6 to TRBJ2-7; the D is unclear. This CDR3 contains 13 residues. From germline, CDR1 is SGHVS and CDR2 FNYEAQ. V was pared by 1 base and J by 4 bases, with 8 bases between. CDR3 sequence reads: CASSLGGRYEQYF. CDR3 bases: TGTGCCAGCAGCTTAGGAGGAAGGTACGAGCAGTACTTC.

Regarding this clonotype: The conserved final phenylalanine or tryptophan is absent from the CDR3, which likely points to a read error. The gene calls are TRBV7-9 and TRBJ2-3, with a weak D call TRBD2 (5 bases). Germline-derived CDR1 and CDR2 are SEHNR and FQNEAQ (reference sequence). Trimming shortened V by 1 base and J by 0 bases, and 8 bases separated the two germline ends. CDR3 size: 15 residues. The CDR3: CASSLVGGSTDTQYS. DNA for the CDR3: TGTGCCAGCAGCTTAGTAGGCGGGAGCACAGATACGCAGTATTCT.

This chain links TRBV7-8 with TRBJ1-5, with D tentatively TRBD1 (5 bases). This CDR3 has 15 amino acids. The germline CDR1 and CDR2 sequences are SGHVS and FQNEAQ. V was shortened by 2 bases and J by 3 bases, with 11 bases between the two germline ends. The CDR3 coding sequence is TGTGCCAGCAGCTTACAGGGCTCTTACAATCAGCCCCAGCATTTT. It is translated as CASSLQGSYNQPQHF.

The gene calls are TRBV5-6 and TRBJ2-7; 9 nucleotides align to TRBD1. The V segment lost 4 bases and the J segment 0 bases; nucleotides outside the gene matches: 8. The CDR3 contains 16 residues. The germline CDR1 and CDR2 sequences are SGHDT and YYEEEE. CDR3 coding DNA: TGTGCCAGCAGCCAGCGGACAGGGGCCGACTCCTACGAGCAGTACTTC. Its translation is CASSQRTGADSYEQYF. The full variable domain, in which reference TRBV5-6 and TRBJ2-7 provide the parts outside the CDR3, is DAGVTQSPTHLIKTRGQQVTLRCSPKSGHDTVSWYQQALGQGPQFIFQYYEEEERQRGNFPDRFSGHQFPNYSSELNVNALLLGDSALYLCASSQRTGADSYEQYFGPGTRLTVT.

This clonotype was recorded many times. The chain employs TRBV12-3 or TRBV12-4 and TRBJ2-5; TRBD1 matches at 11 bases. The CDR3 is 16 residues long. Unmatched junction bases numbered 8, after V lost 5 bases and J lost 3 bases. This CDR3 reads CASSLTDRGLKETQYF. The CDR3 DNA reads as TGTGCCAGCAGTCTCACGGACAGGGGGCTTAAAGAGACCCAGTACTTC.

Only a few counts were recorded for this clonotype. The chain is built from TRBV7-9 and TRBJ2-7, with D possibly TRBD2 on 6 matching bases. The germline V and J ends were trimmed by 5 bases and 3 bases, with 11 bases remaining between them. This CDR3 spans 13 amino acids. Germline assignment: CDR1 SEHNR and CDR2 FQNEAQ (reference sequence). The CDR3 bases are TGTGCCAGCAGCCCCCCGGGAGACTACGAGCAGTACTTC. Its protein is CASSPPGDYEQYF.

V usage is TRBV27 and J usage is TRBJ2-7; no clear D gene. Germline V gene sequence: CDR1 MNHEY, CDR2 SMNVEV (reference sequence). V lost 7 bases and J 3 bases, leaving 4 bases between the germline ends. The CDR3 loop spans 10 amino acids. The CDR3 region has the DNA TGTGCCAGCACCCACTACGAGCAGTACTTC. Its translation is CASTHYEQYF.